The rows below give T cell receptor beta chains drawn from one sample of a study of T cell responses to AZD1222 COVID-19 vaccine. Some clones are missing from TCRdb's copy, which holds only in-frame ones; the method was immunoSEQ multiplex PCR. The sample lists some 150,000 clones, around nine tenths occurring once. Sequencing used peripheral blood, obtained on day 0 of AZD1222 vaccination. The receptors were sampled from an adult in good health. Each CDR3 is given with its conserved first and last residue. D genes are given only for firm matches. The listing skips clone size in some rows; elsewhere it reads once, few, many or a size class.

v_gene,d_gene,j_gene,abundance,CDR3aa,CDR3nt
TRBV6-5,-,TRBJ1-4,-,CASRAQINEKLFF,TGTGCCAGCAGGGCTCAGATTAATGAAAAACTGTTTTTT
TRBV29-1,-,TRBJ1-2,-,CSVEELPYGYTF,TGCAGCGTTGAAGAATTGCCCTATGGCTACACCTTC
TRBV27,-,TRBJ2-7,-,CASWGLATGVRDEQYF,TGTGCCAGCTGGGGTCTAGCGACGGGGGTCCGGGACGAGCAGTACTTC
TRBV29-1,-,TRBJ1-1,-,CSGRWGAGTEAFF,TGCAGCGGGAGGTGGGGCGCGGGGACTGAAGCTTTCTTT
TRBV9,-,TRBJ1-1,once,CASSPGLNTEAFF,TGTGCCAGCAGCCCTGGCTTGAACACTGAAGCTTTCTTT
TRBV4-3,-,TRBJ2-4,-,CASSQEPTTPKNIQYF,TGCGCCAGCAGCCAGGAGCCTACAACTCCCAAAAACATTCAGTACTTC
TRBV4-3,-,TRBJ2-7,-,CASSQVRGGDTLGFEQYF,TGCGCCAGCAGCCAGGTGAGGGGGGGCGACACCCTCGGATTCGAGCAGTACTTC
TRBV20-1,TRBD1,TRBJ1-2,-,CSARGNGYTF,TGCAGTGCCAGGGGGAATGGCTACACCTTC
TRBV6-2/TRBV6-3,-,TRBJ2-7,-,CASSYVPGPYEQYF,TGTGCCAGCAGTTACGTCCCGGGCCCCTACGAGCAGTACTTC
TRBV29-1,-,TRBJ1-2,-,CILPHPGYTF,TGCATCCTTCCCCATCCTGGCTACACCTTC
TRBV12-5,-,TRBJ1-3,-,CASGLVIQPDGNTIYF,TGTGCTAGTGGTTTGGTAATCCAACCGGATGGAAACACCATATATTTT
TRBV27,TRBD2,TRBJ2-1,-,CASSRIPLLAELYNEQFF,TGTGCCAGCAGCCGGATCCCCTTACTAGCGGAGCTATACAATGAGCAGTTCTTC
TRBV6-5,-,TRBJ2-6,-,CASNSGANVLTF,TGTGCCAGCAACTCTGGGGCCAACGTCCTGACTTTC
TRBV5-8,-,TRBJ2-3,-,CASSSVATRGYF,TGTGCCAGCAGTTCGGTCGCCACCAGGGGGTATTTT
TRBV12-3/TRBV12-4,-,TRBJ1-3,-,CASSLLPGNTIYF,TGTGCCAGCAGTTTACTTCCCGGAAACACCATATATTTT
TRBV4-2,TRBD1,TRBJ2-3,-,CASSQRGQGTDTQYF,TGTGCCAGCAGCCAGCGCGGACAGGGCACAGATACGCAGTATTTT
TRBV28,-,TRBJ1-4,-,CASSYPTERHEKLFF,TGTGCCAGCAGCTACCCGACAGAGCGACATGAAAAACTGTTTTTT
TRBV6-5,TRBD2,TRBJ2-1,-,CASSYSGGLTNEQFF,TGTGCCAGCAGTTACTCGGGGGGACTAACCAATGAGCAGTTCTTC
TRBV5-4,TRBD1,TRBJ1-5,once,CASSSDRGQPQHF,TGTGCCAGCAGCTCGGACAGGGGTCAGCCCCAGCATTTT
TRBV7-9,-,TRBJ1-5,-,CASSLAPQPQHF,TGTGCCAGCAGCTTAGCGCCTCAGCCCCAGCATTTT
TRBV9,TRBD1,TRBJ2-5,-,CASNRQGGETQYF,TGTGCCAGCAACCGACAGGGCGGAGAGACCCAGTACTTC
TRBV19,-,TRBJ2-5,once,CASKNTRYQETQYF,TGTGCCAGTAAAAATACCCGGTACCAAGAGACCCAGTACTTC
TRBV12-3/TRBV12-4,-,TRBJ2-3,-,CASGPRTDTQYF,TGTGCCAGCGGTCCTAGAACAGATACGCAGTATTTT
TRBV4-1,-,TRBJ1-6,-,CASSPGSSYNSPLHF,TGCGCCAGCAGCCCCGGGAGCTCCTATAATTCACCCCTCCACTTT
TRBV6-2/TRBV6-3,-,TRBJ1-5,-,CASSDLGPPNQPQHF,TGTGCCAGCAGTGACCTCGGGCCCCCGAATCAGCCCCAGCATTTT